Listed below are T cell receptor beta chains from one sample, sequenced in a study of T-cell memory formation after mild COVID-19. TCRdb passed the 5' RACE reads through MiXCR, listing each CDR3 protein once. The data contain hundreds of thousands of distinct CDR3 sequences, about 18% of them singletons. The sequencing sample was made of PBMCs or a T cell subset sorted from them (not recorded which). The receptors were sampled from an adult woman who had mild COVID-19 (a few samples of this study predate the infection). Cell type and time point are not known. Both conserved end residues are part of each CDR3. The order of the fields is D gene, J gene, clone size, V gene, CDR3 DNA, CDR3 protein. A D gene is named only where the DNA matches it firmly. Only part of the rows carry a size: once, few, many, or a class if the clone is expanded.

D: TRBD1
J: TRBJ2-1
size: -
V: TRBV5-4
DNA: TGTGCCAGCAGCTTGGACACTTCCAGCAGGGGGCTTGGGAATGAGCAGTTCTTC
CDR3: CASSLDTSSRGLGNEQFF

D: -
J: TRBJ2-7
size: -
V: TRBV11-2
DNA: TGTGCCAGCAGCGTTTACGCAGGGGAGTTCTACGAGCAGTACTTC
CDR3: CASSVYAGEFYEQYF

D: TRBD2
J: TRBJ2-4
size: few
V: TRBV9
DNA: TGTGCCAGCAGTGATGGGACTAGCGGGAGTAACATTCAGTACTTC
CDR3: CASSDGTSGSNIQYF

D: -
J: TRBJ2-3
size: many
V: TRBV4-2
DNA: TGTGCCAGCAGCCAAGATAGTACGGATACGCAGTATTTT
CDR3: CASSQDSTDTQYF

D: -
J: TRBJ2-5
size: once
V: TRBV6-5
DNA: TGTGCCAGCAGTTACTCACAGTCTCGGGGCAGAGAGACCCAGTACTTC
CDR3: CASSYSQSRGRETQYF

D: -
J: TRBJ2-5
size: many
V: TRBV5-1
DNA: TGCGCCAGCAGCTTGGATGTGGGGGAGACCCAGTACTTC
CDR3: CASSLDVGETQYF

D: -
J: TRBJ1-1
size: -
V: TRBV20-1
DNA: TGCAGTGCTAGATCAACCATCAGGAACACTGAAGCTTTCTTT
CDR3: CSARSTIRNTEAFF

D: -
J: TRBJ1-1
size: few
V: TRBV2
DNA: TGTGCCAGCAGTGAAGTCGGGGGCACTGAAGCTTTCTTT
CDR3: CASSEVGGTEAFF

D: TRBD2
J: TRBJ2-1
size: -
V: TRBV4-2
DNA: TGTGCCAGCAGCCAAGATATGCTAGCGGGGATTAATGAGCAGTTCTTC
CDR3: CASSQDMLAGINEQFF

D: TRBD1
J: TRBJ1-2
size: -
V: TRBV7-8
DNA: TGTGCCAGCAGCTTAAGGGACAGGGAGGACTATGGCTACACCTTC
CDR3: CASSLRDREDYGYTF

D: TRBD1
J: TRBJ2-1
size: few
V: TRBV12-3/TRBV12-4
DNA: TGTGCCAGCAGAGGACAGGGGGGCCCGGCCCATGAGCAGTTCTTC
CDR3: CASRGQGGPAHEQFF

D: TRBD1
J: TRBJ1-1
size: -
V: TRBV12-3/TRBV12-4
DNA: TGTGCCAGCAGCCCCTCGGGACAGGGAGTAACTGAAGCTTTCTTT
CDR3: CASSPSGQGVTEAFF

D: -
J: TRBJ2-5
size: many
V: TRBV5-5
DNA: TGTGCCAGCAGCTTGGATGGGGGGCTGCAAGAGACCCAGTACTTC
CDR3: CASSLDGGLQETQYF

D: TRBD2
J: TRBJ2-3
size: few
V: TRBV7-2
DNA: TGTGCCAGCAGCTCGGAAATAGCGGGGGCATCCGATACGCAGTATTTT
CDR3: CASSSEIAGASDTQYF

D: -
J: TRBJ2-7
size: -
V: TRBV4-1
DNA: TGCGCCAGCAGCCAAGGGACGTGGGGGTCGACCACCTACGAGCAGTACTTC
CDR3: CASSQGTWGSTTYEQYF

D: TRBD2
J: TRBJ2-5
size: few
V: TRBV5-6
DNA: TGTGCCAGCAGCTTAACCCTCGGAGGGAGGGGGACCCAGTACTTC
CDR3: CASSLTLGGRGTQYF

D: -
J: TRBJ2-5
size: few
V: TRBV20-1
DNA: TGCAGTGCTAGAAGGGGAGTGGGGCAGGGGAGGATTAAGACCCAGTACTTC
CDR3: CSARRGVGQGRIKTQYF

D: -
J: TRBJ2-3
size: -
V: TRBV19
DNA: TGTGCCAGTAGTCCCTACGCGGGGGCCGTGGAGACTAGTACGCAGTATTTT
CDR3: CASSPYAGAVETSTQYF

D: -
J: TRBJ2-2
size: -
V: TRBV15
DNA: TGTGCCACCAGACTCTCCTCCGGGGAGCTGTTTTTT
CDR3: CATRLSSGELFF

D: TRBD1
J: TRBJ2-6
size: -
V: TRBV7-2
DNA: TGTGCCAGCAGCGTAAGGACAGGGGGCCAGGGGGCCAACGTCCTGACTTTC
CDR3: CASSVRTGGQGANVLTF

D: TRBD1
J: TRBJ1-2
size: -
V: TRBV27
DNA: TGTGCCAGCAGTTCCCAGACAGGGCGGGGAGGCTACACCTTC
CDR3: CASSSQTGRGGYTF

D: -
J: TRBJ1-1
size: -
V: TRBV6-6
DNA: TGTGCCAGCAGTTATGGGTACGGAAACACTGAAGCTTTCTTT
CDR3: CASSYGYGNTEAFF

D: -
J: TRBJ2-1
size: -
V: TRBV7-2
DNA: TGTGCCAGCAGGCGTACAGGGCTGAGCTCCTACAATGAGCAGTTCTTC
CDR3: CASRRTGLSSYNEQFF

D: -
J: TRBJ1-4
size: few
V: TRBV7-9
DNA: TGTGCCAGCAGCGTAGGTGGGGGCGCGAAAGAAAAACTGTTTTTT
CDR3: CASSVGGGAKEKLFF

D: -
J: TRBJ1-2
size: -
V: TRBV12-3/TRBV12-4
DNA: TGTGCCACCGCTCCTAGCCTAGCTAACTATGGCTACACCTTC
CDR3: CATAPSLANYGYTF

D: -
J: TRBJ2-7
size: few
V: TRBV5-1
DNA: TGCGCCAGCAGCTTCGAGGGCGGGACCGAGCAGTACTTC
CDR3: CASSFEGGTEQYF

D: -
J: TRBJ1-2
size: -
V: TRBV5-1
DNA: TGCGCCAGCAGCTTGCCCAGCTTCTATGGCTACACCTTC
CDR3: CASSLPSFYGYTF

D: TRBD2
J: TRBJ2-3
size: -
V: TRBV5-1
DNA: TGCGCCAGCAGCCCAGGGACTAGCGGGAGGGCCGCGGAAGATACGCAGTATTTT
CDR3: CASSPGTSGRAAEDTQYF